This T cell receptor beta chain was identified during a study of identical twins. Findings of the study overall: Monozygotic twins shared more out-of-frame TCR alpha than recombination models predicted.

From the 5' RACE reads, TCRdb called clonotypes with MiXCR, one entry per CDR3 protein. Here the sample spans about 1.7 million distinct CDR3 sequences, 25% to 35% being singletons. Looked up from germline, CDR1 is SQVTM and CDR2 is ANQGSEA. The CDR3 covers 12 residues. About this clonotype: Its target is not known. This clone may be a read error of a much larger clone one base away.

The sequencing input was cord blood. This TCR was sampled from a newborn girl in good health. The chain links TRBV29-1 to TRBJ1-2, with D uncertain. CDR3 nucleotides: TGCAGTGTCGGGGAAATTTCCTATGGCTACACCTTC. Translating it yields CSVGEISYGYTF. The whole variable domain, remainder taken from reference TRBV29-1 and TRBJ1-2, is SAVISQKPSRDICQRGTSLTIQCQVDSQVTMMFWYRQQPGQSLTLIATANQGSEATYESGFVIDKFPISRPNLTFSTLTVSNMSPEDSSIYLCSVGEISYGYTFGSGTRLTVV.